This T cell receptor (beta chain) is drawn from a study of shared clonotypes between healthy human individuals. Trimming cost V 10 bases and J 12 bases; bases outside gene matches: 18. Germline CDR1 ENHRY, CDR2 SYGVKD. The length of the CDR3 is 15 residues. TCRdb's copy holds only in-frame clones and misses some; the assay was immunoSEQ multiplex PCR. Of approximately 2.5 million clones in the sample, roughly 93% were seen once. There were no recent acute infections or vaccinations among the donors, who were healthy HIV-negative adults. Sequences were obtained from naive CD4+ T cells from PBMCs. Noted subset: CD45RA+ positively selected. The chain uses TRBV10-3 and TRBJ2-1; 10 bases align to TRBD2. This TCR came from a man younger than 30 in good health. Some clones in this sample may be carry-over from other donors' samples. The CDR3 reads CATHPAPSGSARQFF. As DNA, the CDR3 is TGTGCCACCCACCCCGCGCCTAGCGGGAGTGCGCGGCAGTTCTTC.